Each of the 25 T cell receptor beta chains below was sequenced from the same sample in a study of T-cell reconstitution after alpha-beta-depleted transplantation in children. This sample's TCRbeta library carried unique molecular identifier barcodes. TCRdb processed the PCR reads anew with MiXCR; each CDR3 protein has one entry. The profile covers around 480,000 distinct CDR3 sequences, with 30% to 35% appearing a single time and around 2.3% taken by the ten largest. Sample: PBMCs from the stem cell graft donor, taken from the stem cell graft. These receptor sequences come from a human donor who donated a stem cell graft to a child with aplastic anemia.

This clonotype was seen more than once but under ten times. Here the CDR3 DNA reads TGTGCCAGCAGCTCGGACAGGGTCCATGGCTACACCTTC. Amino acid sequence: CASSSDRVHGYTF. The rearrangement joins TRBV6-1 to TRBJ1-2, with TRBD1 identical over 8 bases. CDR1 and CDR2 from the germline V gene are MNHNS and SASEGT. This CDR3 contains 13 residues. V shed 6 bases and J 6 bases; nucleotides not matched to a gene: 6.

The genes are TRBV6-1 and TRBJ2-2; 8 bases line up with TRBD1. V lost 7 bases and J lost 4; bases outside the gene matches: 8. The CDR3 runs to 15 residues. Germline V gene sequence: CDR1 MNHNS, CDR2 SASEGT. In DNA form, the CDR3 reads TGTGCCAGCACCTTTCAGGGGGCGACCACCGGGGAGCTGTTTTTT. Its protein product is CASTFQGATTGELFF.

This clonotype was detected a few times. The chain links TRBV18 to TRBJ2-7; a possible D gene is TRBD2 (6 bases). Trimming removed 0 bases from V and 4 bases from J, with 16 bases in between. This CDR3 contains 16 residues. Per the germline V gene, CDR1 is KGHSH and CDR2 is LQKENI. CDR3: CASSPPVGLGRYEQYV. The CDR3 DNA follows: TGTGCCAGCTCACCACCGGTAGGACTGGGGAGGTACGAGCAGTACGTC.

The rearrangement uses TRBV29-1 and TRBJ1-1; D may be TRBD1 (6 bases). V was clipped by 0 bases and J by 5 bases, with 13 bases between them. CDR1 SQVTM and CDR2 ANQGSEA come from the germline V gene. The length of the CDR3 is 14 residues. CDR3 nucleotide sequence: TGCAGCGTTGAAGATCGGGGGGCTCGTACTGAAGCTTTCTTT. The encoded protein is CSVEDRGARTEAFF.

V is TRBV7-9 and J is TRBJ1-1; a possible D gene is TRBD1 (5 bases). This CDR3 contains 15 residues. The germline V gene has CDR1 SEHNR and CDR2 FQNEAQ (reference sequence). Trimming cost V 0 bases and J 4 bases, with 12 bases left between them. The CDR3 coding sequence is TGTGCCAGCAGCTTAGCAGGGACTCTGGCCACTGAAGCTTTCTTT. Translating it yields CASSLAGTLATEAFF.

The chain employs TRBV20-1 and TRBJ2-3; D is possibly TRBD2 (6 bases). V gave up 5 bases and J gave up 4 bases, with 16 bases separating them. In germline, CDR1 is DFQATT, CDR2 SNEGSKA (reference sequence). CDR3 length: 14 residues. Here the CDR3 DNA reads TGCAGTGCTGCGGACGGCGGGGTCGCAGATACGCAGTATTTT. Amino acid sequence: CSAADGGVADTQYF.

This clonotype was counted a few times. The chain is built from TRBV6-2 or TRBV6-3 and TRBJ2-7; tentative D call: TRBD1 (6 bases). V lost 8 bases and J 7 bases, leaving 21 bases between the germline ends. The CDR3 covers 14 residues. Germline values: CDR1 MNHEY, CDR2 SVGEGT. The CDR3 sequence: CASARDKTWMEQYV. The CDR3 nucleotides are TGTGCCAGCGCGAGGGACAAAACCTGGATGGAGCAGTACGTC.

This clonotype has only a few counts. The rearrangement joins TRBV27 to TRBJ2-7; TRBD2 is a possible D gene (6 bases). Germline lookup yields CDR1 MNHEY and CDR2 SMNVEV (reference sequence). V lost 8 bases and J 2 bases, leaving 10 bases between the germline ends. The CDR3 runs 12 residues. The DNA for the CDR3 is TGTGCCAGCGGGGGACTGGCCTACGAGCAGTACTTC. Amino acid sequence: CASGGLAYEQYF.

The chain combines TRBV19 with TRBJ2-3; no clear D. CDR3 size: 11 residues. V lost 5 bases and J lost 10, with 10 bases in between. Germline CDR1 reads LNHDA; CDR2 reads SQIVND (reference sequence). In DNA form, the CDR3 reads TGTGCCAGTAGTTCAAGGTCGTCGCAGTATTTT. Translation gives CASSSRSSQYF.

V usage is TRBV11-2 and J usage is TRBJ1-2; D perhaps matches TRBD1 (6 bases). CDR3 length equals 12 residues. The germline gives CDR1 SGHAT, CDR2 FQNNGV. V was cut by 3 bases and J by 8 bases, with 10 bases left in between. The CDR3 sequence: CASSFTGKGYTF. The CDR3 DNA sequence: TGTGCCAGCAGCTTCACAGGGAAGGGCTACACCTTC.

The chain links TRBV29-1 to TRBJ1-1; D unresolved. CDR3 length: 12 amino acids. In germline, CDR1 is SQVTM, CDR2 ANQGSEA. V dropped 3 bases and J dropped 4 bases, with 9 bases sitting between them. The CDR3 sequence is CSVERTPTEAFF. The DNA of the CDR3 is TGCAGCGTTGAGAGGACCCCCACTGAAGCTTTCTTT.

The chain employs TRBV25-1 and TRBJ2-7, with D maybe TRBD2 (7 bases). V was cut by 3 bases and J by 3 bases, with 12 bases left in between. The CDR3 extends over 14 amino acids. Germline CDR1 and CDR2: MGHDK and SYGVNS. The CDR3 DNA is TGTGCCAGCAGTGAGGAAGCGGGACACTACGAGCAGTACTTC. Its protein product is CASSEEAGHYEQYF.

This clonotype came up a few times. The V call is TRBV15, the J call TRBJ1-6, with 7 bases lining up with TRBD1. J gave up 5 bases and V 6 bases, and 7 bases lay outside the gene matches. In germline, CDR1 is LNHNV, CDR2 YYDKDF (reference sequence). The CDR3 covers 15 residues. The CDR3 sequence: CATRILDRDNSPLHF. The CDR3 nucleotides read TGTGCCACCAGGATCTTAGACAGGGATAATTCACCCCTCCACTTT.

This clonotype showed up just a few times. The chain uses TRBV29-1 and TRBJ2-5; the D gene is possibly TRBD2 (6 bases). V was trimmed by 7 bases and J by 5 bases, leaving 23 bases between them. The CDR3 length is 15 residues. Germline V lookup: CDR1 SQVTM, CDR2 ANQGSEA. The chain's CDR3 is CSGIRGFVGGETQYF. CDR3 in DNA: TGCAGCGGCATCCGGGGCTTCGTGGGAGGCGAGACCCAGTACTTC.

Comment on this clonotype: This may be a read error, as it is one base from a much larger clone. V is TRBV29-1 and J is TRBJ2-3; 10 bases match TRBD2. The CDR3 spans 15 residues. Trimming at V came to 4 bases and at J to 7 bases, leaving 11 bases not matched to a gene. Germline-derived CDR1 and CDR2 are SQVTM and ANQGSEA. The CDR3 bases are TGCAGCGTTGCCCTTACTAGCGGGATATCAAATACGCAGTATTTT. Its protein is CSVALTSGISNTQYF.

The rearrangement joins TRBV7-2 to TRBJ1-2; D remains unclear. The CDR3 is 14 amino acids. Per germline, CDR1 SGHTA and CDR2 FQGNSA. Trimming pared 5 bases from V and 4 bases from J, leaving 14 bases between. The CDR3 sequence: CASSPWGDVYGYTF. The CDR3 DNA reads TGTGCCAGCAGCCCGTGGGGTGACGTCTATGGCTACACCTTC.

This clonotype has just a few counts. The CDR3 nucleotides are TGTGCCAGCAGTGAACCAGGGGGCGCGGGAGAGACCCAGTACTTC. Its translation: CASSEPGGAGETQYF. The rearrangement uses TRBV6-1 and TRBJ2-5, with TRBD1 matching over 8 bases. This CDR3 spans 15 amino acids. The germline gives CDR1 MNHNS, CDR2 SASEGT. The V gene end was trimmed by 2 bases and the J gene end by 4 bases; junction bases not matched to a gene: 6.

This clonotype was seen more than once but under ten times. The rearrangement joins TRBV27 to TRBJ1-1; 9 bases agree with TRBD1. The CDR3 spans 15 residues. Per the germline V gene, CDR1 is MNHEY and CDR2 is SMNVEV (reference sequence). The V segment lost 0 bases and the J segment 11 bases; nucleotides outside the gene matches: 10. This chain's CDR3 is CASSLSGTGREKAFF. Written as DNA, the CDR3 is TGTGCCAGCAGTTTATCGGGGACAGGGAGGGAGAAGGCTTTCTTT.

Comment on this clonotype: An end of the junction differs from the germline gene, which may be a read error. This rearrangement joins TRBV12-3 or TRBV12-4 to TRBJ2-5; D is perhaps TRBD2 (5 bases). This CDR3 is built from 13 residues. The CDR3 region is CASSLTTQGTQYF. The DNA for the CDR3 is TGTGCCAGCAGTTTGACTACTCAAGGGACCCAGTACTTC.

This clonotype showed up just a few times. The chain links TRBV5-1 to TRBJ2-1; D is perhaps TRBD2 (6 bases). Germline CDR1 SGHRS, CDR2 YFSETQ. This CDR3 contains 15 residues. V was clipped by 2 bases and J by 3 bases, with 12 bases between them. DNA for the CDR3: TGCGCCAGCAGCTTTGACGGCGGGGTCTACAATGAGCAGTTCTTC. Protein product: CASSFDGGVYNEQFF. Supplemented by reference TRBV5-1 and TRBJ2-1, the full variable domain reads KAGVTQTPRYLIKTRGQQVTLSCSPISGHRSVSWYQQTPGQGLQFLFEYFSETQRNKGNFPGRFSGRQFSNSRSEMNVSTLELGDSALYLCASSFDGGVYNEQFFGPGTRLTVL.

The chain uses TRBV24-1 and TRBJ2-2, with TRBD2 matching 7 bases. With V trimmed by 2 bases and J by 1 base, 3 bases remained unmatched. This CDR3 contains 16 residues. Germline CDR1 and CDR2: KGHDR and SFDVKD. CDR3 sequence (DNA): TGTGCCACCAGTGATTATTCTAGCGGGAACACCGGGGAGCTGTTTTTT. Translated: CATSDYSSGNTGELFF.

The chain uses TRBV29-1 and TRBJ1-1; TRBD1 matches at 8 bases. The ends lost 6 bases at V and 0 bases at J; junction bases unmatched: 9. CDR1 SQVTM and CDR2 ANQGSEA come from the germline V gene. The CDR3 extends over 15 amino acids. CDR3 bases: TGCAGCGTCGATTTGACAGGGGCAATGAACACTGAAGCTTTCTTT. Translated, it gives CSVDLTGAMNTEAFF. Full variable domain (remainder filled in from reference TRBV29-1 and TRBJ1-1): SAVISQKPSRDICQRGTSLTIQCQVDSQVTMMFWYRQQPGQSLTLIATANQGSEATYESGFVIDKFPISRPNLTFSTLTVSNMSPEDSSIYLCSVDLTGAMNTEAFFGQGTRLTVV.

This clonotype was detected ten times or more. The rearrangement uses TRBV4-3 and TRBJ2-6; 7 nucleotides align to TRBD1. Unmatched junction bases numbered 7, after V lost 4 bases and J lost 4 bases. There are 16 residues in the CDR3. Germline loops: CDR1 LGHNA, CDR2 YSLEER. The CDR3 nucleotides are TGCGCCAGCAGCCCAGAACAGGGGTCCGGGGCCAACGTCCTGACTTTC. It encodes CASSPEQGSGANVLTF.

Of note for this clonotype: A junction end diverges from the germline sequence, so it may reflect a read error. This chain links TRBV6-5 with TRBJ1-1, with unresolved D. CDR1 and CDR2 (germline): MNHEY, SVGAGI. This CDR3 contains 11 residues. The CDR3: CASSYSGIILF. Here the CDR3 DNA reads TGTGCCAGCAGTTACTCCGGAATAATCCTCTTT.

This clonotype was seen a single time. The chain combines TRBV18 with TRBJ1-1; D gene uncertain. Germline CDR1 and CDR2: KGHSH and LQKENI. The CDR3 has 15 residues. The germline V and J ends were trimmed by 3 bases and 0 bases, with 11 bases remaining between them. The CDR3 sequence: CASSPWQEMNTEAFF. The CDR3 nucleotides read TGTGCCAGCTCACCTTGGCAAGAGATGAACACTGAAGCTTTCTTT. Full variable domain (rest looked up from reference TRBV18 and TRBJ1-1): NAGVMQNPRHLVRRRGQEARLRCSPMKGHSHVYWYRQLPEEGLKFMVYLQKENIIDESGMPKERFSAEFPKEGPSILRIQQVVRGDSAAYFCASSPWQEMNTEAFFGQGTRLTVV.